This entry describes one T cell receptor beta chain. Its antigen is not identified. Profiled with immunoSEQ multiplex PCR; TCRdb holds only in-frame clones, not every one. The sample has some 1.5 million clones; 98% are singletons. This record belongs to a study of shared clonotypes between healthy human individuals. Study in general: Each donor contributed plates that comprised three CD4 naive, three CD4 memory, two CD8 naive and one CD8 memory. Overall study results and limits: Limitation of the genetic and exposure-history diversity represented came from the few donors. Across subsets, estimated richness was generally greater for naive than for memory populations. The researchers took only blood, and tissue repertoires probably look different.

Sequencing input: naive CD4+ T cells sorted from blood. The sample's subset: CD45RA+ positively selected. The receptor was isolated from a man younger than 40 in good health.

Written as DNA, the CDR3 is TGTGCCACCACGTGGGACAGGGTGGCAGATACGCAGTATTTT. Its protein is CATTWDRVADTQYF. The chain is built from TRBV15 and TRBJ2-3; 9 nucleotides match TRBD1. The CDR3 sequence is 14 residues long. Germline V gene data show CDR1 as LNHNV and CDR2 as YYDKDF (reference sequence). With 7 bases clipped from V and 4 bases from J, the junction kept 6 bases outside the gene matches. Supplemented by reference TRBV15 and TRBJ2-3, the full variable domain reads DAMVIQNPRYQVTQFGKPVTLSCSQTLNHNVMYWYQQKSSQAPKLLFHYYDKDFNNEADTPDNFQSRRPNTSFCFLDIRSPGLGDTAMYLCATTWDRVADTQYFGPGTRLTVL.